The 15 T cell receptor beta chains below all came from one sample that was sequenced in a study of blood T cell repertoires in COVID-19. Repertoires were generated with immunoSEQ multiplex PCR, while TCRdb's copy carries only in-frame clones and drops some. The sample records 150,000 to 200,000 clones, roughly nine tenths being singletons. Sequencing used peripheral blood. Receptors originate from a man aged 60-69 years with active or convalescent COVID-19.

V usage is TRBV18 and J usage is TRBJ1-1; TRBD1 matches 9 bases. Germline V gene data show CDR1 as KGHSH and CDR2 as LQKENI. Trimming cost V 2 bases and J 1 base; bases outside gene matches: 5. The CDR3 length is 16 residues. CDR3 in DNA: TGTGCCAGCTCACCAGTGCCGGGACAGGGGAACACTGAAGCTTTCTTT. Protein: CASSPVPGQGNTEAFF.

The CDR3 DNA reads as TGTGCCAGTAGTGTGACAGTAGCTGGAAACACCATATATTTT. Protein: CASSVTVAGNTIYF. The chain combines TRBV19 with TRBJ1-3; maybe TRBD1 (5 bases). CDR3 length: 14 residues. The V gene's germline CDR1 is LNHDA and CDR2 SQIVND (reference sequence). Trimming left V 5 bases short and J 2 bases short, with 10 bases between.

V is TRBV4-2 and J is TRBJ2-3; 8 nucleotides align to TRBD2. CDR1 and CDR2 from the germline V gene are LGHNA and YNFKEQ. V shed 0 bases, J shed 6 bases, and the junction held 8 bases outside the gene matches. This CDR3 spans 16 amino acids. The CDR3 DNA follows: TGTGCCAGCAGCCAAGATCATTCCCGGGAGGGGGATACGCAGTATTTT. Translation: CASSQDHSREGDTQYF.

This chain's CDR3 is CASSRLAGQEDTQYF. The CDR3 DNA reads as TGTGCCAGTAGCCGACTAGCGGGTCAGGAAGATACGCAGTATTTT. The chain has TRBV19 and TRBJ2-3, with 10 positions matching TRBD2. V lost 6 bases, J lost 5 bases, and 8 bases stayed unmatched. Germline V gene sequence: CDR1 LNHDA, CDR2 SQIVND (reference sequence). This CDR3 region has 15 residues.

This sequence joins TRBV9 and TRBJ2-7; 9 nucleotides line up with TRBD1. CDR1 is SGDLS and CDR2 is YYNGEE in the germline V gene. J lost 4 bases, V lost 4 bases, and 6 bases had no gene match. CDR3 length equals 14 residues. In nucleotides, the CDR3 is TGTGCCAGCAGCCCAGGGACAGGGTTATACGAGCAGTACTTC. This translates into CASSPGTGLYEQYF.

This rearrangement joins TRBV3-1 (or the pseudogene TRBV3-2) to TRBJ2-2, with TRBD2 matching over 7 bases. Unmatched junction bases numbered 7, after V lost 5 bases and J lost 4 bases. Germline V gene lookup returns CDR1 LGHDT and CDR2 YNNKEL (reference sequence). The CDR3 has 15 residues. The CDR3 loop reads CASSSPTSATGELFF. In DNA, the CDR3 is TGTGCCAGCAGCTCTCCTACTAGCGCCACCGGGGAGCTGTTTTTT.

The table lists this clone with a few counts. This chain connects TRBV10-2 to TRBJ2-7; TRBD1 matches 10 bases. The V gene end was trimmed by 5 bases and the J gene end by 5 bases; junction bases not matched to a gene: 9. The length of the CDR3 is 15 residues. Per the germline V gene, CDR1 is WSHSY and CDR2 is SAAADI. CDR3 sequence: CASSHTRDRGHEQYF. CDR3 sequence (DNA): TGCGCCAGCAGTCATACACGGGACAGGGGCCACGAGCAGTACTTC.

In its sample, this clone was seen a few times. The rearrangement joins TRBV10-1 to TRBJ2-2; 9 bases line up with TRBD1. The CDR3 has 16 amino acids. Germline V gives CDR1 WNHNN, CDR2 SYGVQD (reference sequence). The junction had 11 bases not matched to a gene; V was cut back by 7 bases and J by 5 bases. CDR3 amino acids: CASTEAGTGRTGELFF. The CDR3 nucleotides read TGCGCCAGCACCGAGGCCGGGACAGGGAGGACCGGGGAGCTGTTTTTT.

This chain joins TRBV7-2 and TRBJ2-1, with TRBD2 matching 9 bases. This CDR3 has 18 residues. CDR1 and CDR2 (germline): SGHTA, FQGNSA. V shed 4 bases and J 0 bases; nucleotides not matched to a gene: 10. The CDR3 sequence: CASSYIAGAQISYNEQFF. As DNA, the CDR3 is TGTGCCAGCAGCTACATAGCGGGAGCCCAGATCTCCTACAATGAGCAGTTCTTC.

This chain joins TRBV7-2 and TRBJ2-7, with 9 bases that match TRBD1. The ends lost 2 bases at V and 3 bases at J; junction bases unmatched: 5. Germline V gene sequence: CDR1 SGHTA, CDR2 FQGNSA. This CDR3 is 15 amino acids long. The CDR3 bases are TGTGCCAGCAGCTTAATCACAGGGGGCATCTACGAGCAGTACTTC. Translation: CASSLITGGIYEQYF.

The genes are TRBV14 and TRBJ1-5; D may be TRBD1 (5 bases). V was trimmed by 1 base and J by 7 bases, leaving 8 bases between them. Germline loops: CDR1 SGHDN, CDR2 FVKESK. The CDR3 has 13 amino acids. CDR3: CASSQAQGQPQHF. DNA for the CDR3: TGTGCCAGCAGCCAAGCGCAGGGACAGCCCCAGCATTTT.

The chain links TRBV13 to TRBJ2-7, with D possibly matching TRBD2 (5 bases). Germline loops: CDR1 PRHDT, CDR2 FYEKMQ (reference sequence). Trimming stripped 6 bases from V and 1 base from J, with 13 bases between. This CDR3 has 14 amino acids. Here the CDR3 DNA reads TGTGCCAGCAGTCCGCGGAGGCGTTCCTACGAGCAGTACTTC. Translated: CASSPRRRSYEQYF. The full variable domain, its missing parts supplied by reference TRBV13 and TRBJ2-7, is AAGVIQSPRHLIKEKRETATLKCYPIPRHDTVYWYQQGPGQDPQFLISFYEKMQSDKGSIPDRFSAQQFSDYHSELNMSSLELGDSALYFCASSPRRRSYEQYFGPGTRLTVT.

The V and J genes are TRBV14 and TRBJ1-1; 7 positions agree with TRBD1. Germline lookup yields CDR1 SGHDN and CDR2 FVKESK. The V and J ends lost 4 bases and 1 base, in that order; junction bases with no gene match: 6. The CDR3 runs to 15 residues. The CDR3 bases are TGTGCCAGCAGCCCCCTGGGACAGCAGAACACTGAAGCTTTCTTT. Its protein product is CASSPLGQQNTEAFF. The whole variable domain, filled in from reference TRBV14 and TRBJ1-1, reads EAGVTQFPSHSVIEKGQTVTLRCDPISGHDNLYWYRRVMGKEIKFLLHFVKESKQDESGMPNNRFLAERTGGTYSTLKVQPAELEDSGVYFCASSPLGQQNTEAFFGQGTRLTVV.

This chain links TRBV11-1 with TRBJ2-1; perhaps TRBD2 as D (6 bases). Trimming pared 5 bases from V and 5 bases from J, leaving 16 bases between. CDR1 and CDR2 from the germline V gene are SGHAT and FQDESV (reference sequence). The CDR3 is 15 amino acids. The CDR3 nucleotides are TGTGCCAGCAGCCCGACCGGGAGCCTTCACAATGAGCAGTTCTTC. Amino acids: CASSPTGSLHNEQFF.

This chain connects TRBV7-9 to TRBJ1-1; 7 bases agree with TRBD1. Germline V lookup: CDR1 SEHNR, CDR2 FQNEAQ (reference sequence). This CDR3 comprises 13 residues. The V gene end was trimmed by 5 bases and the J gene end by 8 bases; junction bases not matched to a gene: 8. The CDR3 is CASSVNRGREAFF. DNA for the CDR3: TGTGCCAGCAGCGTCAACAGGGGTAGGGAAGCTTTCTTT.